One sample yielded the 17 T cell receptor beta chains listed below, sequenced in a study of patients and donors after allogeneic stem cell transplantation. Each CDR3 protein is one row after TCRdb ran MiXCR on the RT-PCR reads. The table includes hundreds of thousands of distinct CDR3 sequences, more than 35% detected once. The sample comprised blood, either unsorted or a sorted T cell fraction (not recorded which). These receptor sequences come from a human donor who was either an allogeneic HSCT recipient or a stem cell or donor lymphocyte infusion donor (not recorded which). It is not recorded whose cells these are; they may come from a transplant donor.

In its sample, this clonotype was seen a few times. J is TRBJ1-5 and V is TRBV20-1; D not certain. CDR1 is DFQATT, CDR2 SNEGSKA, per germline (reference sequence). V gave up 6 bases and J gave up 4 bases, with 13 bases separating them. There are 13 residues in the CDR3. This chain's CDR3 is CSALPGKNQPQHF. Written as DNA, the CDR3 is TGCAGTGCCTTACCGGGGAAAAATCAGCCCCAGCATTTT.

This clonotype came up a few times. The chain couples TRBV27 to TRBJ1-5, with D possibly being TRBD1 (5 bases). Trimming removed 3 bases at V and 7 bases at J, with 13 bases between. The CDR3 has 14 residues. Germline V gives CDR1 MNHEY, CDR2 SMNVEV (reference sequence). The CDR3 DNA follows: TGTGCCAGCAGTTTGGACCGTGGGGCCCAGCCCCAGCATTTT. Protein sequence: CASSLDRGAQPQHF.

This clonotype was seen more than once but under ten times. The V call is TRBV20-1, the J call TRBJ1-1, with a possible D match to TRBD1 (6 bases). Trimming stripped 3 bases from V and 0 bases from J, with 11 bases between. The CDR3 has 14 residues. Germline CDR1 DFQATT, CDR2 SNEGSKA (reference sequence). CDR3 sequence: CSARNRAMNTEAFF. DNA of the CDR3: TGCAGTGCTAGGAACAGGGCGATGAACACTGAAGCTTTCTTT.

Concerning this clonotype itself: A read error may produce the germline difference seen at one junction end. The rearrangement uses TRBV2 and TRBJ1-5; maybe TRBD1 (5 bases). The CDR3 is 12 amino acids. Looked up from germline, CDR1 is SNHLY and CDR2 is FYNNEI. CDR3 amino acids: CASSGTPGPQHF. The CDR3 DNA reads TGTGCCAGTAGTGGGACCCCTGGCCCCCAGCATTTT. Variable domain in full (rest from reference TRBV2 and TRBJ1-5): EPEVTQTPSHQVTQMGQEVILRCVPISNHLYFYWYRQILGQKVEFLVSFYNNEISEKSEIFDDQFSVERPDGSNFTLKIRSTKLEDSAMYFCASSGTPGPQHFGDGTRLSIL.

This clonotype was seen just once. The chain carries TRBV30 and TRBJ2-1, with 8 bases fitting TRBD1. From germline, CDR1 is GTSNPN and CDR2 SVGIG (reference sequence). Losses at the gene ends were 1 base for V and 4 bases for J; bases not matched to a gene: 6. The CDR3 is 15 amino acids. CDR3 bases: TGTGCCTGGAGTGGGGGGACAGGTCCATACAATGAGCAGTTCTTC. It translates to CAWSGGTGPYNEQFF.

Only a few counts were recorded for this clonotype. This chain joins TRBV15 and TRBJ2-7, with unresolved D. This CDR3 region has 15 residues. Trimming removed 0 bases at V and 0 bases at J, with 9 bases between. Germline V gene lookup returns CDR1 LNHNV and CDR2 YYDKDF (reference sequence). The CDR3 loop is CATSREDGPSYEQYF. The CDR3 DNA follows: TGTGCCACCAGCAGAGAGGACGGGCCCTCCTACGAGCAGTACTTC.

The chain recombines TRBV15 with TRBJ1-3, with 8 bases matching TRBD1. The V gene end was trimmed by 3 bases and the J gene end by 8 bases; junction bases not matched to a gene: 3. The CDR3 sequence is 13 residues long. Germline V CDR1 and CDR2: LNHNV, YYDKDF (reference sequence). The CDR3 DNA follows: TGTGCCACCAGCAGGTTGACAGGGGACACCATATATTTT. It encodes CATSRLTGDTIYF.

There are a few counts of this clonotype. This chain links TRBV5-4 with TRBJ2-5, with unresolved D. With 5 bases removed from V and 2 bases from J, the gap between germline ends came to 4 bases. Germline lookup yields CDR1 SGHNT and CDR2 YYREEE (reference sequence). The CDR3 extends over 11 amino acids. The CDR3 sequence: CASRLQETQYF. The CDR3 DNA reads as TGTGCCAGCAGACTACAAGAGACCCAGTACTTC.

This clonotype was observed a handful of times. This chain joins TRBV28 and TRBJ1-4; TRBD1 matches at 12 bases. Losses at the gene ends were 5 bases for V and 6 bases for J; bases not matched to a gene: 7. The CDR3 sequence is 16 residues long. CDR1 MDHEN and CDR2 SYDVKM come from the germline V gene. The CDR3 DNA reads TGTGCCAGCAGTAAATCCGGGACAGGGGGCTATGAAAAACTGTTTTTT. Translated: CASSKSGTGGYEKLFF. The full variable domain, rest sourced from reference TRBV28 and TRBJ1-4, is DVKVTQSSRYLVKRTGEKVFLECVQDMDHENMFWYRQDPGLGLRLIYFSYDVKMKEKGDIPEGYSVSREKKERFSLILESASTNQTSMYLCASSKSGTGGYEKLFFGSGTQLSVL.

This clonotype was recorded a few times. This CDR3 reads CSARDNRGVQRNQPQHF. DNA of the CDR3: TGCAGTGCTAGAGATAACAGGGGCGTGCAGAGGAATCAGCCCCAGCATTTT. The V and J genes are TRBV20-1 and TRBJ1-5; 7 nucleotides match TRBD1. The CDR3 totals 17 residues. The J segment lost 4 bases and the V segment lost 0 bases, leaving 12 bases of the junction unmatched. CDR1 DFQATT and CDR2 SNEGSKA come from the germline V gene (reference sequence).

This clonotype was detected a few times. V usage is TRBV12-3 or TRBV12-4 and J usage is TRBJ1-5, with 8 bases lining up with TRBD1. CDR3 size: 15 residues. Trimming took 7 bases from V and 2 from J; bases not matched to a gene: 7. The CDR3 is CASKKDRGGNQPQHF. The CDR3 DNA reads TGTGCCAGCAAGAAAGACAGGGGCGGCAATCAGCCCCAGCATTTT.

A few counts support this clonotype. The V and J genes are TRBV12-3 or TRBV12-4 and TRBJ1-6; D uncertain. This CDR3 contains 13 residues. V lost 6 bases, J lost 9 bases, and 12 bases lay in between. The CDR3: CASSVKSGSPLHF. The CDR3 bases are TGTGCCAGCAGCGTTAAGAGCGGTTCACCCCTCCACTTT.

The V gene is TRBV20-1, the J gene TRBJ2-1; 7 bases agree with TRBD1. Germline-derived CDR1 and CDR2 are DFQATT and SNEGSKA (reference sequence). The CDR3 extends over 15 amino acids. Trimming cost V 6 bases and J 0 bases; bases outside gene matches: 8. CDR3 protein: CSALTGMSSYNEQFF. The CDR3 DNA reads TGCAGTGCCCTGACAGGGATGAGCTCCTACAATGAGCAGTTCTTC.

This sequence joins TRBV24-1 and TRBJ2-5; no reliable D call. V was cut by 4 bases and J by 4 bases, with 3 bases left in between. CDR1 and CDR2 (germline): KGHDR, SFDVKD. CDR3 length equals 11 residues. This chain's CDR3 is CATSDRETQYF. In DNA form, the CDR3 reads TGTGCCACCAGTGACCGAGAGACCCAGTACTTC.

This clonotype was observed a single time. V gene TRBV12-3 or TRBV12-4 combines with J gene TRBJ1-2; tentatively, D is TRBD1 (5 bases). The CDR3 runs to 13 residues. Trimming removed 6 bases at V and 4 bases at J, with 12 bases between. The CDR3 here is CASSLTVIYGYTF. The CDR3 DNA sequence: TGTGCCAGCAGCTTGACAGTGATCTATGGCTACACCTTC.

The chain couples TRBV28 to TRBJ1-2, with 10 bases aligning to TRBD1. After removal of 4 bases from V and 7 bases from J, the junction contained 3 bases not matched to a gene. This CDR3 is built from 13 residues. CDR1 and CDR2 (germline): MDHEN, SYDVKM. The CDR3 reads CASSSGQGIGYTF. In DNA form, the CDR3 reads TGTGCCAGCAGTTCGGGACAGGGGATTGGCTACACCTTC.

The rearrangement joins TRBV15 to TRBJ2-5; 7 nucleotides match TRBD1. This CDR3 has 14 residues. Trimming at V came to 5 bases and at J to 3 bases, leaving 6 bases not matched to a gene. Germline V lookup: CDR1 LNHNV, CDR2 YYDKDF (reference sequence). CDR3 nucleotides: TGTGCCACCAGCGGCACCACAGGGGAAGAGACCCAGTACTTC. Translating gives CATSGTTGEETQYF.